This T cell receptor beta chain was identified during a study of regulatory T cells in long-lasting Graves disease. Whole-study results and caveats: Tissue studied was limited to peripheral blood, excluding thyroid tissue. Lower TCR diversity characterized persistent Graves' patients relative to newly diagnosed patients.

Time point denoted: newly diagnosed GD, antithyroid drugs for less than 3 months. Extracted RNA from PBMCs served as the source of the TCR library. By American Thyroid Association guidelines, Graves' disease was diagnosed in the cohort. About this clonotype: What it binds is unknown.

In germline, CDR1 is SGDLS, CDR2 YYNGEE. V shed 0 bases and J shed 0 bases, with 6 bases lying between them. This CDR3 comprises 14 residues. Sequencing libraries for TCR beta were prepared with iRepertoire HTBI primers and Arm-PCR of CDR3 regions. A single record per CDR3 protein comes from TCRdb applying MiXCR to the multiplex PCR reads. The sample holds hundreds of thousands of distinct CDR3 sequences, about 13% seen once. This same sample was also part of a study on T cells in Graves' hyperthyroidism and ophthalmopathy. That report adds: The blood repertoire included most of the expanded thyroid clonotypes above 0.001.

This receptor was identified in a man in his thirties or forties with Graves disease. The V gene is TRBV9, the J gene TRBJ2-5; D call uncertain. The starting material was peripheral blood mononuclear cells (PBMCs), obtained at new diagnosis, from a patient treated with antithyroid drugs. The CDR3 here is CASSVETYQETQYF. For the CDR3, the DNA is TGTGCCAGCAGCGTAGAAACATACCAAGAGACCCAGTACTTC.